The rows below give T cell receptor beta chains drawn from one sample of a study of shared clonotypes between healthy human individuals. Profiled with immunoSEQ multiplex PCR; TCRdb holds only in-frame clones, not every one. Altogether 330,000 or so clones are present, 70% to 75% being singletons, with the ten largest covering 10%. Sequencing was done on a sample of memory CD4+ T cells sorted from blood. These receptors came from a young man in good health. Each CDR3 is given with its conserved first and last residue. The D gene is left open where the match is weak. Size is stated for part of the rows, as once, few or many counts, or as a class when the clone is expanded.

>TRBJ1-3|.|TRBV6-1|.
TGTGCCAGCAGTGAAGGTTCAGCCCCCTCTGGAAACACCATATATTTT
CASSEGSAPSGNTIYF
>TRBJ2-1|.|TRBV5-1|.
TGCGCCAGCAGCTTACGGAGTCTCAATGAGCAGTTCTTC
CASSLRSLNEQFF
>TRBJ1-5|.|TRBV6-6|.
TGTGCCAGCAGTCCTGGCAATTTGGGGGGAGGTGAGCCCCAGCATTTT
CASSPGNLGGGEPQHF
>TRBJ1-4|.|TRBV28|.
TGTGCCAGTTCGGGGCCTGCAACTAATGAAAAACTGTTTTTT
CASSGPATNEKLFF
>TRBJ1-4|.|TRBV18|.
TGTGCCAGCTCTTCCCGGGGGCATGAAAAACTGTTTTTT
CASSSRGHEKLFF
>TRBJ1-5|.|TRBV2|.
TGTGCCAGCAGTCCTCAGGACGACTATAGCAATCAGCCCCAGCATTTT
CASSPQDDYSNQPQHF
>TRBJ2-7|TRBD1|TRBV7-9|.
TGTGCCAGCAGCCCAAAGGTGGGACAGGGAAACTCCTACGAGCAGTACTTC
CASSPKVGQGNSYEQYF
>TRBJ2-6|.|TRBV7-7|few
TGTGCCAGCAGCAGTTGTAGTAAGTGCACAAAGTCGGGCAACGTCCTGACTTTC
CASSSCSKCTKSGNVLTF
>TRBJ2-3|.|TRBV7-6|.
TGTGCCAGCAGCCCTACTCCCGGCGGAGGGAGCACAGATACGCAGTATTTT
CASSPTPGGGSTDTQYF
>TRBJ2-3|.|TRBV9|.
TGTGCCAGCAGCGTAGGGGTAGTTCCCACAGATACGCAGTATTTT
CASSVGVVPTDTQYF
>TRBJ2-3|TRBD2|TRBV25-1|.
TGTGCCAGCAGTGTAGGCGGGAGGGCCTTTGGAGGCACAGATACGCAGTATTTT
CASSVGGRAFGGTDTQYF
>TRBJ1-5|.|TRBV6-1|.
TGTGCCAGCAGGGATGTCAGAGGGGTTCAGCCCCAGCATTTT
CASRDVRGVQPQHF
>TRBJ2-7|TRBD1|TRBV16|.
TGTGCCAGCAGCCAATCAGTGGGACAGGGGTACGAGCAGTACTTC
CASSQSVGQGYEQYF
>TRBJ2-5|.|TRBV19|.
TGTGCCAGCGAGACTTATACGTCGGAGGAGACCCAGTACTTC
CASETYTSEETQYF
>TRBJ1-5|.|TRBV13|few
TGTGCCAGCAGCTTAGCCAGGGATCGCAATCAGCCCCAGCATTTT
CASSLARDRNQPQHF
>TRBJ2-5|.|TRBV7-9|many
TGTGCCAGCAGCCAGGGGGAGACCCAGTACTTC
CASSQGETQYF
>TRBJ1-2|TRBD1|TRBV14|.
TGTGCCAGCAGCCTTGACAGGGGATGGAGAGGCTACACCTTC
CASSLDRGWRGYTF
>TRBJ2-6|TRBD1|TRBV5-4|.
TGTGCCAGCAGCTCGATCGACAGGGCTGGGGCCAACGTCCTGACTTTC
CASSSIDRAGANVLTF
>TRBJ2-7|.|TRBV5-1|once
TGCGCCAGCAGCTTTGGGGGATCCTACGAGCAGTACTTC
CASSFGGSYEQYF
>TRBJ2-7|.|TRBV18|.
TGTGCCAGCTCACCGCGTCCGGGAGTGATCTCCTACGAGCAGTACTTC
CASSPRPGVISYEQYF
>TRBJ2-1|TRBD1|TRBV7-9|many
TGTGCCAGCAGCCCAGGGTGGACAGGGGCCCTAGACAATGAGCAGTTCTTC
CASSPGWTGALDNEQFF
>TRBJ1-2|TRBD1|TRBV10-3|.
TGTGCCATCAGGGTAACAGGGGGCCATGGCTACACCTTC
CAIRVTGGHGYTF
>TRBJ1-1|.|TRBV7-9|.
TGTGCCAGCAGCTCACGACAGACCACTGAAGCTTTCTTT
CASSSRQTTEAFF
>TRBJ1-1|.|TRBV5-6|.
TGTGCCAGCAGCTTGAGATGGGATCGCACTGAAGCTTTCTTT
CASSLRWDRTEAFF
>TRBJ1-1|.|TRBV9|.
TGTGCCAGCAGCGCCGTGAACTCAAACACTGAAGCTTTCTTT
CASSAVNSNTEAFF
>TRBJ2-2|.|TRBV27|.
TGTGCCAGCAGTTTCGAACTGCGGACAAGTAACACCGGGGAGCTGTTTTTT
CASSFELRTSNTGELFF
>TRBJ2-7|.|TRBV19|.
TGTGCCAGTAGATCTACAGCGAGCTCCTACGAGCAGTACTTC
CASRSTASSYEQYF
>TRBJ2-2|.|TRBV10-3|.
TGTGCCATCAGTGATAGAGGGACTAACACCGGGGAGCTGTTTTTT
CAISDRGTNTGELFF
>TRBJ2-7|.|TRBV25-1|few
TGTGCCAGCAGTGAATACCACACCTCCTACGAGCAGTACTTC
CASSEYHTSYEQYF
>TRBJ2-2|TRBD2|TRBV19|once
TGTGCCAGTAGTATAGCGGCTAGCGGGTACACCGGGGAGCTGTTTTTT
CASSIAASGYTGELFF
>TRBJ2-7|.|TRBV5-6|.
TGTGCCAGCAGCCCAGGGAAATACTACGAGCAGTACTTC
CASSPGKYYEQYF
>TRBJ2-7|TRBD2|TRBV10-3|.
TGTGCCATCAGTGACCCCGGGGCTAGCGGGGACGAGCAGTACTTC
CAISDPGASGDEQYF
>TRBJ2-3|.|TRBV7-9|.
TGTGCCAGCAGCTTAGACAGGTTCGTCCGCACAGATACGCAGTATTTT
CASSLDRFVRTDTQYF
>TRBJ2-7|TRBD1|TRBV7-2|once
TGTGCCAGCAGCCCCACGAATCGGGACAGGGGGCGTAGCTACGAGCAGTACTTC
CASSPTNRDRGRSYEQYF
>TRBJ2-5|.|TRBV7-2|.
TGTGCCAGCAGCCAGCCGGGACAATGGGAGACCCAGTACTTC
CASSQPGQWETQYF
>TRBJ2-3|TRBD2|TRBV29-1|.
TGCAGCGTTTGGGCTAGCGGGGACCGCACAGATACGCAGTATTTT
CSVWASGDRTDTQYF
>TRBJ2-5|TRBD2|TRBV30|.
TGTGCCTGGAGTGCTCGCGGGAGGGCCTCCGAGACCCAGTACTTC
CAWSARGRASETQYF
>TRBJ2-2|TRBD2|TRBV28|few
TGTGCCAGCAGTTTACCTGGACTAGCGGACCACACCGGGGAGCTGTTTTTT
CASSLPGLADHTGELFF
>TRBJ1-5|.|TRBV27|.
TGTGCCAGCGGCCCGTCACAGGGCAATCAGCCCCAGCATTTT
CASGPSQGNQPQHF
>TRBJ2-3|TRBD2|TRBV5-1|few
TGCGCCAGCCCCGAGGGTCGGGCGGGAGGGCGAAGATTGTGGAATACGCAGTATTTT
CASPEGRAGGRRLWNTQYF
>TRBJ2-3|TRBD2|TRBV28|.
TGTGCCAGCAGTACTCCCGGCCCGGGGGGGGCAGATACGCAGTATTTT
CASSTPGPGGADTQYF
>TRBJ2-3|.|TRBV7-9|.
TGTGCCAGCAGCACAGAAACGCAGTATTTT
CASSTETQYF
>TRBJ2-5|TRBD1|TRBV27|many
TGTGCCAGCGCTGGACAGGGGGCGAGGCGGGCACGGGAGACCCAGTACTTC
CASAGQGARRARETQYF
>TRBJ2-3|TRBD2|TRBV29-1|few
TGCAGCGTTGCGGAACTAGCGGGGGCCACAGATACGCAGTATTTT
CSVAELAGATDTQYF
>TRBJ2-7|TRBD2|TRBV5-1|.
TGCGCCAGCAGCTTGGGGCTTACTAGCGGGAGTTCCGAGCAGTACTTC
CASSLGLTSGSSEQYF
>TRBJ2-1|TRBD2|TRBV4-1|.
TGCGCCAGCAGTCCAACTGGCGGACTAGCGGGAGTAAGCTCCTACAATGAGCAGTTCTTC
CASSPTGGLAGVSSYNEQFF
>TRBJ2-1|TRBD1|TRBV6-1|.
TGTGCCAGCAGTGAAGTTCTGGGGACAGGGGGCAGGCATGAGCAGTTCTTC
CASSEVLGTGGRHEQFF
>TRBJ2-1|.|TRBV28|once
TGTGCCAGCAGTGAATCATACAATGAGCAGTTCTTC
CASSESYNEQFF
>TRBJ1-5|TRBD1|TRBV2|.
TGTGCCAGCAGCGAGCAGGGGGCGAATCAGCCCCAGCATTTT
CASSEQGANQPQHF
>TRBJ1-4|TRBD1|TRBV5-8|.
TGTGCCAGCAGCTTGGAAGGACAGGGCTCTAATGAAAAACTGTTTTTT
CASSLEGQGSNEKLFF
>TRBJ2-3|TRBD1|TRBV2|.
TGTGCCAGCAGTCTGGACAGGGAGACGCAGTATTTT
CASSLDRETQYF